The 16 T cell receptor beta chains reported below all come from one sample, sequenced in a study of blood T cell repertoires in COVID-19. TCRdb's copy holds only in-frame clones and misses some; the assay was immunoSEQ multiplex PCR. The data contain some 120,000 clones, 90% of them singletons. Sequenced material: peripheral blood. All receptors come from a man aged 60 to 69 with COVID-19, enrolled during active disease.

The chain employs TRBV28 and TRBJ1-1; 9 bases line up with TRBD1. The CDR3 extends over 14 amino acids. Losses at the gene ends were 6 bases for V and 3 bases for J; bases not matched to a gene: 5. From germline, CDR1 is MDHEN and CDR2 SYDVKM. DNA for the CDR3: TGTGCCAGCAGGGGGACAGGGTTGGACACTGAAGCTTTCTTT. It is translated as CASRGTGLDTEAFF.

V and J are TRBV5-6 and TRBJ2-2; maybe TRBD1 (6 bases). Germline values: CDR1 SGHDT, CDR2 YYEEEE. CDR3 length: 15 residues. The V end was cut by 2 bases, the J end by 3 bases, with 11 bases between. CDR3 amino acids: CASSLQGAYTGELFF. The DNA of the CDR3 is TGTGCCAGCAGCTTACAGGGCGCCTACACCGGGGAGCTGTTTTTT.

This chain joins TRBV12-3 or TRBV12-4 and TRBJ1-1; D gene uncertain. V was cut by 7 bases and J by 5 bases, with 14 bases left in between. The CDR3 sequence is 13 residues long. The CDR3 nucleotides read TGTGCCAGCAATCCGGGGTTGAGGACTGAAGCTTTCTTT. The encoded protein is CASNPGLRTEAFF.

J is TRBJ2-7 and V is TRBV19; tentative D call: TRBD1 (6 bases). The V and J ends lost 3 bases and 1 base respectively, with 10 bases between them. Per germline, CDR1 LNHDA and CDR2 SQIVND (reference sequence). This CDR3 has 14 residues. CDR3 DNA sequence: TGTGCCAGTAGTATTACAGGGCGATCCTACGAGCAGTACTTC. Translated: CASSITGRSYEQYF. The full variable domain, completed using reference TRBV19 and TRBJ2-7, is DGGITQSPKYLFRKEGQNVTLSCEQNLNHDAMYWYRQDPGQGLRLIYYSQIVNDFQKGDIAEGYSVSREKKESFPLTVTSAQKNPTAFYLCASSITGRSYEQYFGPGTRLTVT.

This clone was recorded a few times. This chain joins TRBV9 and TRBJ2-7, with TRBD1 matching over 7 bases. Germline V gives CDR1 SGDLS, CDR2 YYNGEE. The CDR3 has 14 amino acids. The V segment lost 4 bases and the J segment 3 bases; nucleotides outside the gene matches: 7. In nucleotides, the CDR3 is TGTGCCAGCAGCCCCACCGGGACAGTCTACGAGCAGTACTTC. Its translation is CASSPTGTVYEQYF.

This rearrangement joins TRBV25-1 to TRBJ2-7, with 7 bases lining up with TRBD1. The germline V gene encodes CDR1 MGHDK and CDR2 SYGVNS. J gave up 2 bases and V 6 bases, and 7 bases lay outside the gene matches. This CDR3 has 14 residues. CDR3 region: CASRSTGVTYEQYF. As DNA, the CDR3 is TGTGCCAGCAGGTCAACAGGGGTTACCTACGAGCAGTACTTC.

This chain uses TRBV7-3 with TRBJ2-6; tentatively, D is TRBD1 (5 bases). Per germline, CDR1 SGHTA and CDR2 FQGTGA. V was cut by 5 bases and J by 0 bases, with 8 bases left in between. This CDR3 has 15 amino acids. CDR3 amino acids: CASSRQSSGANVLTF. In nucleotides, the CDR3 is TGTGCCAGCAGCCGACAGAGCTCTGGGGCCAACGTCCTGACTTTC.

The chain employs TRBV3-1 (or the pseudogene TRBV3-2) and TRBJ1-5, with TRBD1 matching over 7 bases. Germline CDR1 reads LGHDT; CDR2 reads YNNKEL (reference sequence). After removal of 4 bases from V and 6 bases from J, the junction contained 6 bases not matched to a gene. CDR3 length: 14 residues. The DNA of the CDR3 is TGTGCCAGCAGCCCTACAGGGGCGGGTCAGCCCCAGCATTTT. Translated: CASSPTGAGQPQHF.

This chain connects TRBV2 to TRBJ1-2; 9 bases match TRBD1. With 6 bases clipped from V and 7 bases from J, the junction kept 6 bases outside the gene matches. The CDR3 totals 13 residues. Germline CDR1 and CDR2: SNHLY and FYNNEI. CDR3 nucleotide sequence: TGTGCCAGCAGCCCTAGACAGGGGGTTGGCTACACCTTC. It specifies CASSPRQGVGYTF.

The rearrangement uses TRBV9 and TRBJ2-1, with a weak D call TRBD2 (5 bases). The CDR3 runs 11 residues. Germline-derived CDR1 and CDR2 are SGDLS and YYNGEE. The V end lost 5 bases, the J end lost 5 bases, and 5 bases lay between the germline ends. CDR3 nucleotide sequence: TGTGCCAGCAGGCGGGACAATGAGCAGTTCTTC. Protein product: CASRRDNEQFF.

The chain uses TRBV6-5 and TRBJ2-7; D gene ambiguous. Trimming left V 10 bases short and J 3 bases short, with 10 bases between. Germline assignment: CDR1 MNHEY and CDR2 SVGAGI. This CDR3 is built from 11 residues. CDR3 nucleotides: TGTGCCACTGGGCACAACTACGAGCAGTACTTC. Translating gives CATGHNYEQYF.

The rearrangement links TRBV9 to TRBJ2-2; 9 bases fit TRBD1. CDR1 and CDR2 from the germline V gene are SGDLS and YYNGEE. Trimming cost V 0 bases and J 2 bases; bases outside gene matches: 2. The CDR3 is 16 residues long. The CDR3 sequence: CASSVDRGRNTGELFF. CDR3 DNA sequence: TGTGCCAGCAGCGTAGACAGGGGGCGAAACACCGGGGAGCTGTTTTTT.

The V call is TRBV5-1, the J call TRBJ2-2, with TRBD2 identical over 9 bases. Germline lookup yields CDR1 SGHRS and CDR2 YFSETQ. With 2 bases clipped from V and 0 bases from J, the junction kept 5 bases outside the gene matches. The CDR3 consists of 17 residues. In DNA form, the CDR3 reads TGCGCCAGCAGCTTAAATGGACTAGCGCCGAACACCGGGGAGCTGTTTTTT. Its protein product is CASSLNGLAPNTGELFF.

As to this clone: Other DNA sequences in the same sample also yield this CDR3. The chain employs TRBV18 and TRBJ1-6; a possible D gene is TRBD1 (5 bases). The CDR3 runs to 15 residues. Germline values: CDR1 KGHSH, CDR2 LQKENI. Trimming removed 0 bases from V and 10 bases from J, with 13 bases in between. The CDR3 nucleotides read TGTGCCAGCTCACCACCGTCAGGGAAGAGCTCACCCCTCCACTTT. Encoded protein: CASSPPSGKSSPLHF.

The V and J genes are TRBV7-9 and TRBJ2-1; TRBD2 aligns across 7 bases. The CDR3 loop spans 14 amino acids. After removal of 6 bases from V and 4 bases from J, the junction contained 6 bases not matched to a gene. Germline CDR1 and CDR2: SEHNR and FQNEAQ (reference sequence). The CDR3 nucleotides read TGTGCCAGCAGTCCTACTAGCGTATACAATGAGCAGTTCTTC. This sequence encodes CASSPTSVYNEQFF.

The chain combines TRBV30 with TRBJ1-2, with D maybe TRBD1 (5 bases). Between the trimmed V and J ends, which lost 0 bases and 8 bases, there was a span of 10 bases. CDR1 is GTSNPN and CDR2 is SVGIG in the germline V gene (reference sequence). This CDR3 spans 12 amino acids. The CDR3 DNA is TGTGCCTGGAGTGTCACAGGAGGGGGCTACACCTTC. As protein: CAWSVTGGGYTF.